The entry below describes one T cell receptor beta chain. The data stem from a study of blood T cell repertoires in COVID-19. Study in general: Acute and convalescent COVID-19 specimens originated in the United States, Italy and Spain. Sources were T cells, B-cell-depleted T cells, or PBMCs; the material itself was cDNA or gDNA.

This CDR3 has 13 residues. The germline CDR1 and CDR2 sequences are SEHNR and FQNEAQ (reference sequence). The ends lost 2 bases at V and 9 bases at J; junction bases unmatched: 2. Original data processing: Using reference gene primer amplification, nucleated cell counts were estimated. Repertoires were generated with immunoSEQ multiplex PCR, while TCRdb's copy carries only in-frame clones and drops some. The V and J calls and clone size come from that table; D and trimming were worked out from the DNA. This sample has under 100,000 clones, with approximately 92% found just once. Sequencing was carried out using peripheral blood. This receptor was identified in a woman aged 55-70 years with active COVID-19. V gene TRBV7-9 combines with J gene TRBJ2-1; TRBD1 matches 9 bases. CDR3 DNA: TGTGCCAGCAGCTTAACGGGACAGGGTGAGCAGTTCTTC. Encoded protein: CASSLTGQGEQFF.